The text below deals with one T cell receptor beta chain. Its antigen is unknown. The sample comes from a study of cytomegalovirus exposure and HLA in healthy donors. The wider study: The roughly 130 validation repertoires used the same platform as the 650 to 850 first-cohort repertoires (as reported by a later analysis).

Overall study findings and caveats: TCR clusters originating in the first cohort tended to co-occur in the 110 or so validation repertoires, according to a later analysis. The authors confirmed in vitro that three CMV-associated chains were specific for CMV antigens. The classifier was said to identify cytomegalovirus status with high specificity and sensitivity.

Trimming shortened V by 3 bases and J by 2 bases, and 10 bases separated the two germline ends. Germline V gene lookup returns CDR1 SQVTM and CDR2 ANQGSEA. The CDR3 totals 13 residues. Libraries were prepared by immunoSEQ multiplex PCR; TCRdb keeps only in-frame clonotypes and omits some of them. The data contain 250,000 to 350,000 clones, 86% of them singletons. The rearrangement uses TRBV29-1 and TRBJ1-1; perhaps TRBD1 as D (6 bases). The TCR was taken from a woman aged 18-35 years in good health and CMV-seronegative. The sequenced sample was PBMCs. CDR3 nucleotides: TGCAGCGTTGAGAACAGGGCAAACACTGAAGCTTTCTTT. Its protein is CSVENRANTEAFF.